One sample yielded the 23 T cell receptor beta chains listed below, sequenced in a study of blood T cells in healthy people across ages. The second PCR ran roughly 7 to 12 cycles with a sample-barcoded 5' primer and J-beta primers. TCRdb redid the calling of the 5' RACE reads with MiXCR, one entry per CDR3 protein. The sample records 780,000 or so distinct CDR3 sequences, 53% being singletons. The sequenced sample consisted of blood. These receptors came from an elderly man in good health.

The J gene is TRBJ2-1, the V gene TRBV3-1; D gene ambiguous. CDR1 LGHDT and CDR2 YNNKEL come from the germline V gene (reference sequence). V was trimmed by 1 base and J by 6 bases, leaving 10 bases between them. This CDR3 comprises 14 residues. Written as DNA, the CDR3 is TGTGCCAGCAGCCAAGGCGGCTGGTTCAATGAGCAGTTCTTC. Amino acids: CASSQGGWFNEQFF.

The gene calls are TRBV7-9 and TRBJ2-7; D not resolved. The germline CDR1 and CDR2 sequences are SEHNR and FQNEAQ (reference sequence). The ends were cut back, 5 bases at V and 2 bases at J, with 16 bases in the middle. The CDR3 has 15 residues. CDR3 sequence: CASSRKWKGTYEQYF. CDR3 coding DNA: TGTGCCAGCAGCCGCAAGTGGAAAGGAACCTACGAGCAGTACTTC.

This clonotype was detected only a few times. The chain carries TRBV6-6 and TRBJ2-7, with 9 bases identical to TRBD2. The V and J ends lost 2 bases and 7 bases, in that order; junction bases with no gene match: 6. The CDR3 is 14 residues long. Germline lookup yields CDR1 MNHNY and CDR2 SVGAGI (reference sequence). CDR3 nucleotides: TGTGCCAGCAGTTACCAGATAGCGGGAGCGGAGCAGTACTTC. Its protein is CASSYQIAGAEQYF.

The V call is TRBV10-3, the J call TRBJ2-5, with D maybe TRBD2 (5 bases). The J call may not be correct, given that the DNA end is closer to TRBJ2-7. Germline CDR1 ENHRY, CDR2 SYGVKD. The CDR3 has 13 amino acids. CDR3 DNA sequence: TGTGCCATCAGTGTTGGGAGAGCGAACGAGCAGTACTTC. Translating it yields CAISVGRANEQYF.

Note on this clonotype: The junction departs from the called germline gene at one end, perhaps through a read error. This chain links TRBV5-1 with TRBJ1-4, with 10 bases lining up with TRBD1. Germline V gives CDR1 SGHRS, CDR2 YFSETQ. This CDR3 spans 14 amino acids. This chain's CDR3 is CASRLGTGDEKLFF. For the CDR3, the DNA is TGCGCCAGCAGGTTGGGGACAGGGGATGAAAAACTGTTTTTT. Full variable domain (missing parts from reference TRBV5-1 and TRBJ1-4): KAGVTQTPRYLIKTRGQQVTLSCSPISGHRSVSWYQQTPGQGLQFLFEYFSETQRNKGNFPGRFSGRQFSNSRSEMNVSTLELGDSALYLCASRLGTGDEKLFFGSGTQLSVL.

The rearrangement uses TRBV24-1 and TRBJ2-5; 14 bases are a match to TRBD2. Unmatched junction bases numbered 4, after V lost 3 bases and J lost 5 bases. The germline CDR1 and CDR2 sequences are KGHDR and SFDVKD. There are 16 residues in the CDR3. CDR3 DNA sequence: TGTGCCACCAGTGATCGACTAGCGGGAGGGGAGGAGACCCAGTACTTC. Translating it yields CATSDRLAGGEETQYF.

This clonotype came up many times. The junction departs from germline at one end; a sequencing error may be responsible. The chain uses TRBV7-2 and TRBJ2-3; 11 bases match TRBD2. From germline, CDR1 is SGHTA and CDR2 FQGNSA. This CDR3 spans 14 amino acids. This chain's CDR3 is CASSLAGGHRYAYF. DNA of the CDR3: TGTGCCAGCAGTTTAGCGGGAGGGCACAGATACGCGTATTTT.

This sequence joins TRBV5-6 and TRBJ2-7, with 9 positions matching TRBD2. The CDR3 loop spans 16 amino acids. Germline assignment: CDR1 SGHDT and CDR2 YYEEEE. Trimming took 4 bases from V and 0 from J; bases not matched to a gene: 8. Here the CDR3 reads CASSLTSGTISYEQYF. CDR3 nucleotides: TGTGCCAGCAGCCTGACTAGCGGAACAATCTCCTACGAGCAGTACTTC.

This clonotype was observed at least ten times. The chain joins TRBV7-2 to TRBJ2-7; D assignment may be TRBD1 or TRBD2 (5 bases each). Germline V lookup: CDR1 SGHTA, CDR2 FQGNSA. CDR3 length equals 13 residues. Trimming cost V 5 bases and J 6 bases, with 14 bases left between them. As DNA, the CDR3 is TGTGCCAGCAGCGGGGGTGGGGTAGGCGAGCAGTACTTC. It translates to CASSGGGVGEQYF.

The chain joins TRBV29-1 to TRBJ2-3, with D possibly being TRBD1 or TRBD2 (5 bases each). The germline gives CDR1 SQVTM, CDR2 ANQGSEA. Deletions cut 7 bases from V and 7 bases from J, with 15 bases between. The CDR3 has 12 amino acids. The CDR3 region is CSGAPGPYTQYF. CDR3 sequence (DNA): TGCAGCGGCGCGCCGGGACCTTATACGCAGTATTTT.

This clonotype was seen a single time. A junction end diverges from the germline sequence, so it may reflect a read error. The rearrangement uses TRBV9 and TRBJ2-1, with 10 nucleotides matching TRBD2. CDR3 length: 14 amino acids. CDR1 SGDLS and CDR2 YYNGEE come from the germline V gene. The DNA for the CDR3 is TGTGCCGGCAGCGCTCAAGCGGGAGGGGGTGAGCAGTTCTTC. Its protein product is CAGSAQAGGGEQFF.

The chain joins TRBV5-4 to TRBJ1-2, with 9 nucleotides matching TRBD1. V was pared by 5 bases and J by 8 bases, with 13 bases of the junction left unmatched. This CDR3 comprises 15 residues. The germline V gene has CDR1 SGHNT and CDR2 YYREEE (reference sequence). CDR3 DNA: TGTGCCAGCAGGGATTCGACAGGGGGGCTGTGGGGCTACACCTTC. This translates into CASRDSTGGLWGYTF.

The V gene is TRBV20-1, the J gene TRBJ1-2; TRBD1 matches at 10 bases. Trimming removed 6 bases from V and 3 bases from J; junction bases left unmatched: 7. Germline V gene sequence: CDR1 DFQATT, CDR2 SNEGSKA (reference sequence). The CDR3 length is 14 residues. DNA of the CDR3: TGCAGTGCGTTGACAGGGGGCATGGACTATGGCTACACCTTC. Translating gives CSALTGGMDYGYTF.

This clonotype was counted between two and nine times. The chain carries TRBV29-1 and TRBJ2-7; D perhaps matches TRBD1 (6 bases). The CDR3 spans 14 residues. Trimming shortened V by 3 bases and J by 0 bases, and 12 bases separated the two germline ends. CDR1 is SQVTM, CDR2 ANQGSEA, per germline. This CDR3 is CSVERTETSYEQYF. The CDR3 nucleotides read TGCAGCGTTGAGCGGACAGAGACCTCCTACGAGCAGTACTTC.

The chain has TRBV20-1 and TRBJ1-6, with no clear D. V was clipped by 3 bases and J by 9 bases, with 15 bases between them. Germline CDR1 and CDR2: DFQATT and SNEGSKA (reference sequence). There are 14 residues in the CDR3. The DNA of the CDR3 is TGCAGTGCTAGCCTCGGACTCGGCAGTTCACCCCTCCACTTT. Amino acid sequence: CSASLGLGSSPLHF.

V gene TRBV2 combines with J gene TRBJ2-7; TRBD2 might be the D (6 bases). V shed 3 bases and J shed 7 bases, with 16 bases lying between them. The CDR3 covers 14 residues. Germline CDR1 is SNHLY and CDR2 is FYNNEI. The DNA for the CDR3 is TGTGCCAGCAGTGAGGCTAGCGTCCTGGGTGAGCAGTACTTC. Its protein is CASSEASVLGEQYF.

This sequence joins TRBV9 and TRBJ2-7, with TRBD1 matching 7 bases. The trim removed 4 bases at V and 12 bases at J, leaving 28 bases unmatched. The CDR3 covers 18 residues. Per germline, CDR1 SGDLS and CDR2 YYNGEE. This chain's CDR3 is CASSTERGHSRQGETRYF. The CDR3 DNA follows: TGTGCCAGCAGCACCGAGAGAGGTCACAGTAGACAGGGCGAGACCCGGTACTTC.

This clonotype was seen at least ten times. The chain joins TRBV15 to TRBJ2-1, with no clear D. CDR1 and CDR2 (germline): LNHNV, YYDKDF (reference sequence). The V end lost 0 bases, the J end lost 5 bases, and 8 bases lay between the germline ends. The CDR3 consists of 14 residues. In nucleotides, the CDR3 is TGTGCCACCAGCAGAGATGGCGGCAACAATGAGCAGTTCTTC. Translating it yields CATSRDGGNNEQFF.

This sequence joins TRBV9 and TRBJ2-3; the match to TRBD2 covers 8 bases. The germline V gene encodes CDR1 SGDLS and CDR2 YYNGEE. V lost 0 bases to trimming and J lost 5 bases; unmatched junction nucleotides: 5. CDR3 size: 15 residues. The CDR3 is CASSVVTGGGDTQYF. Here the CDR3 DNA reads TGTGCCAGCAGCGTAGTTACGGGAGGGGGAGATACGCAGTATTTT.

This clonotype was observed many times. The J gene is TRBJ2-7, the V gene TRBV12-3 or TRBV12-4; no reliable D call. The CDR3 is 11 residues long. V was shortened by 6 bases and J by 3 bases, with 6 bases between the two germline ends. CDR3 amino acids: CASSSYYEQYF. CDR3 in DNA: TGTGCCAGCAGCTCGTACTACGAGCAGTACTTC.

This chain links TRBV21-1 with TRBJ2-7; the DNA was not compared with TRBD1, the D call given in the table. TRBV21-1 has pseudogene status. The CDR3 covers 16 residues. CDR3 protein: CASSKAKGESRPEQYF. In nucleotides, the CDR3 is TGTGCCAGCAGCAAAGCAAAAGGGGAAAGCCGTCCTGAGCAGTACTTC.

The rearrangement uses TRBV20-1 and TRBJ2-1; 9 nucleotides agree with TRBD1. With 5 bases clipped from V and 4 bases from J, the junction kept 6 bases outside the gene matches. The CDR3 is 14 residues long. CDR1 is DFQATT and CDR2 is SNEGSKA in the germline V gene (reference sequence). The CDR3 DNA reads as TGCAGTGCTGACCCCGGGACAGGGTACAATGAGCAGTTCTTC. This gives the protein CSADPGTGYNEQFF.

This sequence joins TRBV5-1 and TRBJ2-1; TRBD2 matches at 13 bases. Germline assignment: CDR1 SGHRS and CDR2 YFSETQ. The CDR3 contains 15 residues. The junction had 5 bases not matched to a gene; V was cut back by 3 bases and J by 8 bases. The CDR3, as DNA: TGCGCCAGCAGCTCTGGACTAGCGGGAGTGTATGAGCAGTTCTTC. This codes for CASSSGLAGVYEQFF.